Each of the 15 T cell receptor beta chains below was sequenced from the same sample in a study of cytomegalovirus exposure and HLA in healthy donors. 60 Vbeta and 13 Jbeta primers were used in PCR. The data were produced by immunoSEQ multiplex PCR, yet TCRdb's version contains in-frame clones alone and is incomplete. The profile shows over 95,000 clones, roughly 82% of them singletons. Sequencing input: PBMCs. The receptors derive from a man aged 40-50 years in good health and CMV-seropositive.

V and J are TRBV1 and TRBJ2-7; whether TRBD2, the table's D call, matches the DNA was not checked. TRBV1 is described as a pseudogene. The CDR3 loop spans 19 amino acids. Written as DNA, the CDR3 is TGCACCAGCAGCCAAGATCTCCTAACTAGGAGTTACCTCTCCTACGAGCAGTACTTC. This gives the protein CTSSQDLLTRSYLSYEQYF.

V usage is TRBV5-4 and J usage is TRBJ2-1, with 8 positions matching TRBD1. V gave up 4 bases and J gave up 3 bases; unmatched junction bases: 6. Per germline, CDR1 SGHNT and CDR2 YYREEE (reference sequence). This CDR3 comprises 15 residues. The CDR3 DNA is TGTGCCAGCAGCCGTGACAGGGGTTTCTACAATGAGCAGTTCTTC. Its protein is CASSRDRGFYNEQFF.

V gene TRBV9 combines with J gene TRBJ2-2; TRBD2 matches 10 bases. This CDR3 contains 17 residues. From germline, CDR1 is SGDLS and CDR2 YYNGEE. V trimming: 2 bases; J trimming: 1 base; junction bases outside the gene matches: 5. The CDR3 region has the DNA TGTGCCAGCAGCGTCGCCCTAGCGGGGGAGAACACCGGGGAGCTGTTTTTT. It is translated as CASSVALAGENTGELFF.

This rearrangement joins TRBV10-1 to TRBJ1-4; D is possibly TRBD1 (6 bases). Germline V gene sequence: CDR1 WNHNN, CDR2 SYGVQD (reference sequence). The length of the CDR3 is 14 residues. V dropped 8 bases and J dropped 5 bases, with 15 bases sitting between them. CDR3 sequence reads: CASSEGQENEKLFF. In DNA, the CDR3 is TGCGCCAGCTCAGAGGGACAAGAAAATGAAAAACTGTTTTTT.

About this clone itself: Relative to the germline gene, one junction end is altered; a read error may explain this. The chain combines TRBV7-9 with TRBJ2-6, with 7 bases fitting TRBD1. CDR3 size: 15 residues. Germline values: CDR1 SEHNR, CDR2 FQNEAQ (reference sequence). DNA for the CDR3: TGTGCCAGCAGCCCAGACAGGGCTGGGGCCAACGGCCTGACTTTC. This gives the protein CASSPDRAGANGLTF. Variable domain in full (rest from reference TRBV7-9 and TRBJ2-6): DTGVSQNPRHKITKRGQNVTFRCDPISEHNRLYWYRQTLGQGPEFLTYFQNEAQLEKSRLLSDRFSAERPKGSFSTLEIQRTEQGDSAMYLCASSPDRAGANGLTFGAGSRLTVL.

In this sample, this clone turned up a few times. The chain links TRBV7-9 to TRBJ1-1, with 8 nucleotides matching TRBD1. CDR1 and CDR2 (germline): SEHNR, FQNEAQ (reference sequence). V lost 5 bases, J lost 4 bases, and 12 bases stayed unmatched. The CDR3 runs to 16 residues. The CDR3 is CASSPLPGTGITEAFF. The CDR3 coding sequence is TGTGCCAGCAGCCCTCTGCCGGGGACAGGCATCACTGAAGCTTTCTTT.

The rearrangement uses TRBV5-6 and TRBJ2-6; D not certain. Per the germline V gene, CDR1 is SGHDT and CDR2 is YYEEEE. Trimming cost V 1 base and J 0 bases, with 17 bases left between them. The CDR3 contains 19 residues. The CDR3 loop reads CASSLNLVGFSSGANVLTF. Written as DNA, the CDR3 is TGTGCCAGCAGCTTGAATCTTGTCGGTTTTAGCTCTGGGGCCAACGTCCTGACTTTC.

The chain links TRBV15 to TRBJ1-4; D not certain. The CDR3 spans 15 residues. The V gene lost 1 base and the J gene lost 1 base, with 7 bases spanning the gap. Germline V gene lookup returns CDR1 LNHNV and CDR2 YYDKDF (reference sequence). The CDR3 bases are TGTGCCACCAGCAGAGGTTCAGAAACTAATGAAAAACTGTTTTTT. Its translation: CATSRGSETNEKLFF.

Details on this clone: One junction end disagrees with the germline gene, perhaps due to a read error. V gene TRBV9 combines with J gene TRBJ2-6; D is perhaps TRBD1 (5 bases). This CDR3 is built from 16 residues. Germline V gene sequence: CDR1 SGDLS, CDR2 YYNGEE. The CDR3 loop is CASSARRRSGANGLTF. In DNA form, the CDR3 reads TGTGCCAGCAGCGCCAGACGCCGCTCTGGGGCCAACGGCCTGACTTTC.

This CDR3 is CASSLESQLWEDYGYTF. As DNA, the CDR3 is TGTGCCAGCAGCTTAGAGTCTCAGCTTTGGGAGGACTATGGCTACACCTTC. The V gene is TRBV11-2, the J gene TRBJ1-2; no clear D gene. V was clipped by 0 bases and J by 3 bases, with 17 bases between them. This CDR3 has 17 residues. CDR1 is SGHAT, CDR2 FQNNGV, per germline.

The gene calls are TRBV19 and TRBJ1-2; D uncertain. The V and J ends lost 7 bases and 5 bases respectively, with 17 bases between them. This CDR3 has 14 amino acids. Germline CDR1 reads LNHDA; CDR2 reads SQIVND (reference sequence). The CDR3 spells CASKARARFYGYTF. The CDR3 nucleotides are TGTGCCAGTAAAGCGCGGGCCAGATTTTATGGCTACACCTTC.

As to this clone: The sample holds other DNA sequences that translate to the same CDR3. The chain employs TRBV4-1 and TRBJ2-5; D unclear. There are 12 residues in the CDR3. V was cut by 0 bases and J by 5 bases, with 4 bases left in between. Looked up from germline, CDR1 is MGHRA and CDR2 is YSYEKL. Here the CDR3 DNA reads TGCGCCAGCAGCCAAGATAGCGAGACCCAGTACTTC. The encoded protein is CASSQDSETQYF.

V is TRBV18 and J is TRBJ2-3, with a possible D match to TRBD2 (7 bases). Per the germline V gene, CDR1 is KGHSH and CDR2 is LQKENI. CDR3 length: 17 residues. The germline V and J ends were trimmed by 3 bases and 0 bases, with 16 bases remaining between them. CDR3 nucleotides: TGTGCCAGCTCACCGGATATGGGGGGGCTTAGCACAGATACGCAGTATTTT. Translation gives CASSPDMGGLSTDTQYF.

The rearrangement joins TRBV5-1 to TRBJ2-5, with TRBD1 matching over 9 bases. Germline V gene sequence: CDR1 SGHRS, CDR2 YFSETQ. V was pared by 6 bases and J by 1 base, with 4 bases of the junction left unmatched. The CDR3 consists of 14 residues. The chain's CDR3 is CASTLTGGQETQYF. CDR3 nucleotides: TGCGCCAGCACCCTGACAGGGGGCCAAGAGACCCAGTACTTC. Variable domain in full (rest from reference TRBV5-1 and TRBJ2-5): KAGVTQTPRYLIKTRGQQVTLSCSPISGHRSVSWYQQTPGQGLQFLFEYFSETQRNKGNFPGRFSGRQFSNSRSEMNVSTLELGDSALYLCASTLTGGQETQYFGPGTRLLVL.

The V call is TRBV18, the J call TRBJ2-7, with a tentative D call TRBD2 (6 bases). V shed 2 bases and J shed 2 bases, with 7 bases lying between them. Germline V gene lookup returns CDR1 KGHSH and CDR2 LQKENI. The CDR3 loop spans 13 amino acids. CDR3 coding DNA: TGTGCCAGCTCACCAGAGCGGGCCTACGAGCAGTACTTC. This encodes CASSPERAYEQYF.